These T cell receptor beta chains were read from a single sample in a study of blood T cell repertoires in COVID-19. Repertoires were generated with immunoSEQ multiplex PCR, while TCRdb's copy carries only in-frame clones and drops some. Counted here are roughly 90,000 clones, around four fifths occurring once; the ten biggest clones make up around 3.3%. The source material was peripheral blood. Receptors originate from a man aged 50 to 59 with acute or convalescent COVID-19. CDR3s leave out the opening cysteine and the closing phenylalanine or tryptophan. Fields, in order: D gene, clone size, V gene, J gene, CDR3 protein. The D gene is left open where the match is weak. Where a row states a size, it is once, few, many or the class of an expanded clone; other rows omit it.

d_gene: -
abundance: -
v_gene: TRBV28
j_gene: TRBJ1-1
CDR3aa: ASSPPHGAGEAF

d_gene: TRBD2
abundance: -
v_gene: TRBV5-1
j_gene: TRBJ2-5
CDR3aa: ASSRGTSGSETQY

d_gene: TRBD2
abundance: -
v_gene: TRBV29-1
j_gene: TRBJ2-1
CDR3aa: SASGATGEQF

d_gene: -
abundance: -
v_gene: TRBV5-4
j_gene: TRBJ1-6
CDR3aa: ASSPSGGQGFNSPLH

d_gene: TRBD1
abundance: -
v_gene: TRBV11-2
j_gene: TRBJ1-1
CDR3aa: ASSFIPGQGLGGTEAF

d_gene: TRBD1
abundance: once
v_gene: TRBV9
j_gene: TRBJ2-2
CDR3aa: ASSPQGQGAGGELF

d_gene: -
abundance: -
v_gene: TRBV6-5
j_gene: TRBJ2-4
CDR3aa: ASIGEAKNIQY

d_gene: -
abundance: -
v_gene: TRBV12-2
j_gene: TRBJ2-4
CDR3aa: ASRDNRGLDKNIQY

d_gene: TRBD2
abundance: -
v_gene: TRBV9
j_gene: TRBJ2-1
CDR3aa: ASSALAGGNEQF

d_gene: TRBD1
abundance: -
v_gene: TRBV10-3
j_gene: TRBJ1-3
CDR3aa: AASGQNSGNTIY

d_gene: -
abundance: -
v_gene: TRBV19
j_gene: TRBJ1-1
CDR3aa: ASTPTRGLGTEAF

d_gene: -
abundance: -
v_gene: TRBV3-1/TRBV3-2
j_gene: TRBJ1-4
CDR3aa: ASSQGRNEFKTNEKLF

d_gene: -
abundance: -
v_gene: TRBV19
j_gene: TRBJ2-5
CDR3aa: ASSNREQETQY

d_gene: TRBD1
abundance: -
v_gene: TRBV5-4
j_gene: TRBJ2-3
CDR3aa: ASSRRTGNVGTDTQY

d_gene: -
abundance: -
v_gene: TRBV6-5
j_gene: TRBJ2-7
CDR3aa: ASSYSGAGVNYEQY

d_gene: -
abundance: few
v_gene: TRBV7-6
j_gene: TRBJ1-4
CDR3aa: ASSPGSRSPSNEKLF